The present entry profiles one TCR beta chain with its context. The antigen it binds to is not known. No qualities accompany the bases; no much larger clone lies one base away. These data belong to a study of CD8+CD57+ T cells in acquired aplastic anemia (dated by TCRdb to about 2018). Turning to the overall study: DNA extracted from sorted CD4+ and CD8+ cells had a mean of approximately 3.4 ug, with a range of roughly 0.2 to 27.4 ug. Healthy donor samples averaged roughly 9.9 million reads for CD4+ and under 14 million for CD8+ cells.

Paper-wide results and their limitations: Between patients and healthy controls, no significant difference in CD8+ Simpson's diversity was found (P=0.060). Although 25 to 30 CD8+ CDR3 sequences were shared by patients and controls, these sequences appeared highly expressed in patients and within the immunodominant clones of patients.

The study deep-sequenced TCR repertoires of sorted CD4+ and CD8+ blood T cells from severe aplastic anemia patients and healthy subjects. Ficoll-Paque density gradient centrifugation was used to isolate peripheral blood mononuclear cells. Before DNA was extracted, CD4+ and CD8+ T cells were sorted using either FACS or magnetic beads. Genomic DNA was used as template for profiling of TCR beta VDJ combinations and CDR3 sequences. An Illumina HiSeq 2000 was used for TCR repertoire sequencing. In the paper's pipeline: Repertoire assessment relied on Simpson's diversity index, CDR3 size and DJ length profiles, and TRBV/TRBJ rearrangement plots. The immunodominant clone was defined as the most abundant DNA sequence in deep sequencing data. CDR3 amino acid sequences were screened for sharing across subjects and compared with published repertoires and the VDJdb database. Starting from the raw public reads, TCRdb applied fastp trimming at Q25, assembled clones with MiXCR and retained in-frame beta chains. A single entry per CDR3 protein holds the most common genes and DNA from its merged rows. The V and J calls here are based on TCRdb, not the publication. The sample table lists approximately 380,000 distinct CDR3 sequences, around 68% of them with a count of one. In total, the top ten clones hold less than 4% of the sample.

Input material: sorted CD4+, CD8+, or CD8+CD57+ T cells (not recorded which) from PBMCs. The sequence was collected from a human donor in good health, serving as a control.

The DNA is TGCGCCAGCAGCGTTGGTGGGACAGGGCCAAAACTGTTTTTT. It translates to CASSVGGTGPKLFF. Recombination connected TRBV5-1 to TRBJ1-4; 9 central nucleotides agree with TRBD1. CDR1 and CDR2 (SGHRS, YFSETQ) derive from the germline V gene. Inclusive of the bounding cysteine and phenylalanine, the CDR3 is 14 residues long. The sequence is cut down to CDR3 DNA, 42 bases in frame from base 1. The junction shows trimming of 4 bases on V and 10 bases on J, and the gene matches do not reach 8 bases of it.